The 2 T cell receptor beta chains presented below share a single source sample, sequenced in a study of technical replicates of blood from a few donors. Method: immunoSEQ multiplex PCR; TCRdb's copy keeps in-frame clones and lacks some. The repertoire has under 95,000 clones, around 94% of them found once; the top ten carry about 0.25%. Sequencing used T cells isolated from PBMCs. Receptors originate from a human donor in good health.

The rearrangement joins TRBV29-1 to TRBJ2-1; 10 nucleotides match TRBD2. The germline V gene has CDR1 SQVTM and CDR2 ANQGSEA. This CDR3 has 14 residues. V lost 4 bases to trimming and J lost 8 bases; unmatched junction nucleotides: 8. CDR3 amino acids: CSVVLAGESYEQFF. In DNA form, the CDR3 reads TGCAGCGTTGTTCTAGCGGGAGAATCCTATGAGCAGTTCTTC.

The chain's CDR3 is CASSQDPLAGGPVQSGEQYF. The CDR3 coding sequence is TGTGCCAGCAGCCAAGACCCCCTAGCGGGAGGACCGGTTCAGAGCGGTGAGCAGTACTTC. The chain employs TRBV4-2 and TRBJ2-7; 11 nucleotides agree with TRBD2. The V gene end was trimmed by 0 bases and the J gene end by 7 bases; junction bases not matched to a gene: 20. This CDR3 comprises 20 residues. Germline V gives CDR1 LGHNA, CDR2 YNFKEQ.